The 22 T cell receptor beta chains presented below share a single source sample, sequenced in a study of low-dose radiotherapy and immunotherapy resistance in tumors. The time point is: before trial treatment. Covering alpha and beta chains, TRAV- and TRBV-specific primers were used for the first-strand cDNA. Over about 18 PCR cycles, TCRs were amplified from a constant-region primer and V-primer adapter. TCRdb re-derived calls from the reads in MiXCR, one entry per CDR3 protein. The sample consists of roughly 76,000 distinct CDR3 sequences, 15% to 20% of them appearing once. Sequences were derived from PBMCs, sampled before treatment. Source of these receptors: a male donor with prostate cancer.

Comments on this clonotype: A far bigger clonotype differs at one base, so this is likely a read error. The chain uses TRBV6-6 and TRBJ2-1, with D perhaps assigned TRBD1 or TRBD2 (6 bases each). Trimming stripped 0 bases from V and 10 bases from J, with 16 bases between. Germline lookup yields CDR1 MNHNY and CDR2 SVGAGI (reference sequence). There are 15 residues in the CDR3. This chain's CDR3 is CASSYSFPGAGEQFF. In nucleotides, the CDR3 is TGTGCCAGCAGTTACTCTTTCCCGGGGGCGGGCGAGCAGTTCTTC.

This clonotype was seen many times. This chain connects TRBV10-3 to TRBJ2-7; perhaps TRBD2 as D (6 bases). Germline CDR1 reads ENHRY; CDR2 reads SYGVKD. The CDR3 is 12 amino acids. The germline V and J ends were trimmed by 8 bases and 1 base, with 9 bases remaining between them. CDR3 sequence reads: CAIRRGSYEQYF. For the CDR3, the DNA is TGTGCCATCCGGAGGGGTTCCTACGAGCAGTACTTC.

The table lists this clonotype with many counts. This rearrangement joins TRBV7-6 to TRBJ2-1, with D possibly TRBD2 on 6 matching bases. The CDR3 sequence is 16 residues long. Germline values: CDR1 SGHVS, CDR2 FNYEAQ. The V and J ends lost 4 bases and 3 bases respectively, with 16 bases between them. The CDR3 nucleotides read TGTGCCAGCAGCTCGCCTTCCAGGGACTTCTACAATGAGCAGTTCTTC. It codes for CASSSPSRDFYNEQFF.

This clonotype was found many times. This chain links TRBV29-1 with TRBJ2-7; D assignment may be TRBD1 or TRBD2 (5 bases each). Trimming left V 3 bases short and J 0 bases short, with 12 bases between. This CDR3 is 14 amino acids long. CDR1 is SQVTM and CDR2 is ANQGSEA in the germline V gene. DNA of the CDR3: TGCAGCGTTGAGGGGACGGCAAGCTCCTACGAGCAGTACTTC. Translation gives CSVEGTASSYEQYF.

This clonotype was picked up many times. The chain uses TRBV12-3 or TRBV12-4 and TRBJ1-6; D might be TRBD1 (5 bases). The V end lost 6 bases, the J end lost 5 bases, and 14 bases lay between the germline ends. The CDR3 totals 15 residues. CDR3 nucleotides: TGTGCCAGCAGAAGGGGAACAGCAGATAATTCACCCCTCCACTTT. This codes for CASRRGTADNSPLHF.

CDR3 sequence: CASTWGQDGTEAFF. The CDR3, as DNA: TGTGCCAGCACTTGGGGACAGGACGGTACTGAAGCTTTCTTT. The rearrangement joins TRBV6-2 or TRBV6-3 to TRBJ1-1; 8 nucleotides agree with TRBD1. Germline CDR1 is MNHEY and CDR2 is SVGEGT. This CDR3 comprises 14 residues. With 7 bases clipped from V and 5 bases from J, the junction kept 9 bases outside the gene matches.

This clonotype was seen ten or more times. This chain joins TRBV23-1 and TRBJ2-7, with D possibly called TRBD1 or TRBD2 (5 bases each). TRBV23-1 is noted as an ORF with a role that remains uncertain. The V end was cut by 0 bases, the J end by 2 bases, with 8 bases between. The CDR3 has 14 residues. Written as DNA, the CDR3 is TGCGCCAGCAGTCAATCACGGGGCCCCTACGAGCAGTACTTC. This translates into CASSQSRGPYEQYF.

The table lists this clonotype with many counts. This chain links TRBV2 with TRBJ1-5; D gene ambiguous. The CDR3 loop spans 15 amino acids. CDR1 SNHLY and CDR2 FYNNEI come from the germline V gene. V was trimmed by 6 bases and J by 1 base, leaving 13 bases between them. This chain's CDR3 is CASRRQIGSNQPQHF. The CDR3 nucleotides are TGTGCCAGCAGAAGGCAGATAGGGAGCAATCAGCCCCAGCATTTT.

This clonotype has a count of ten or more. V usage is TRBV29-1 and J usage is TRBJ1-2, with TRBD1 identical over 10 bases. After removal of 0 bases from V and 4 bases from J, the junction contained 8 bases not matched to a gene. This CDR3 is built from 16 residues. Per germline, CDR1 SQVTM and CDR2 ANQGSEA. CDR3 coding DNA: TGCAGCGTTGAAGACCGACAGGGGGCTCGGAGCTATGGCTACACCTTC. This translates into CSVEDRQGARSYGYTF. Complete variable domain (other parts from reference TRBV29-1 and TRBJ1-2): SAVISQKPSRDICQRGTSLTIQCQVDSQVTMMFWYRQQPGQSLTLIATANQGSEATYESGFVIDKFPISRPNLTFSTLTVSNMSPEDSSIYLCSVEDRQGARSYGYTFGSGTRLTVV.

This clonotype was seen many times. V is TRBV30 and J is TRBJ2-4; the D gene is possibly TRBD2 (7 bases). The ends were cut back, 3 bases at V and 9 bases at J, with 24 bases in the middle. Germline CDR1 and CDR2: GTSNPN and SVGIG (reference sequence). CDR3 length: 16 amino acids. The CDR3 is CAWRVGFRGADGIQYF. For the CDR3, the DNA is TGTGCCTGGAGGGTCGGGTTCCGGGGGGCAGATGGCATTCAGTACTTC.

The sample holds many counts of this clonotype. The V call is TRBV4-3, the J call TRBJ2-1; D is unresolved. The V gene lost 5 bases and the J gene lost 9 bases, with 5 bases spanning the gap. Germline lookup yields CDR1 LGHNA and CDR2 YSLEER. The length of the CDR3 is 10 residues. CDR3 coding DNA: TGCGCCAGCAGCGTAGGTGAGCAGTTCTTC. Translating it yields CASSVGEQFF.

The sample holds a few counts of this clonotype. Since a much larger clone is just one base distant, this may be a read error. The CDR3 sequence is CASSLGGGGRDEQFF. The CDR3 region has the DNA TGTGCCAGCAGCTTAGGGGGGGGCGGCAGGGATGAGCAGTTCTTC. The V call is TRBV7-2, the J call TRBJ2-1, with a possible D match to TRBD2 (7 bases). V was cut by 1 base and J by 8 bases, with 15 bases left in between. Germline V CDR1 and CDR2: SGHTA, FQGNSA. This CDR3 has 15 amino acids. Full variable domain (missing parts from reference TRBV7-2 and TRBJ2-1): GAGVSQSPSNKVTEKGKDVELRCDPISGHTALYWYRQSLGQGLEFLIYFQGNSAPDKSGLPSDRFSAERTGGSVSTLTIQRTQQEDSAVYLCASSLGGGGRDEQFFGPGTRLTVL.

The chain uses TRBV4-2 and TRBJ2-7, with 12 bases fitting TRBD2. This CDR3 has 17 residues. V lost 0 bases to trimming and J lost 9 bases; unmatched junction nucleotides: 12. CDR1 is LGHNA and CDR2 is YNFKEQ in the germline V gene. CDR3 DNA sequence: TGTGCCAGCAGCCAAGACCCCATGACTAGCGGGAGTTTATGGCAGTACTTC. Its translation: CASSQDPMTSGSLWQYF.

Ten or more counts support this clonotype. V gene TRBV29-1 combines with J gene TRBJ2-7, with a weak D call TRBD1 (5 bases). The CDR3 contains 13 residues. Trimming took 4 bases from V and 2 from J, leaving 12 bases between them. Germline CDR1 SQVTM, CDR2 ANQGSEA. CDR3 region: CSVGRDITYEQYF. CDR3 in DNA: TGCAGCGTTGGCAGGGATATTACCTACGAGCAGTACTTC.

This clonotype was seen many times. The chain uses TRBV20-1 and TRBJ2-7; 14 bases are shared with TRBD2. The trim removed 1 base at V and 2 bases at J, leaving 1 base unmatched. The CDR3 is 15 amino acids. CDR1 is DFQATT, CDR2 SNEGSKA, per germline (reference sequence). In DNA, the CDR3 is TGCAGTGCTAGAGGACTAGCGGGAGGGACCTACGAGCAGTACTTC. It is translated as CSARGLAGGTYEQYF.

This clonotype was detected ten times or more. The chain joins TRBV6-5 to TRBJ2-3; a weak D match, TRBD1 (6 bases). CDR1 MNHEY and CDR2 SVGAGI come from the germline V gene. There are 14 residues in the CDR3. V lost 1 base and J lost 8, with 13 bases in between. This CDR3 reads CASSYFRGDGTQYF. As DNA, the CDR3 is TGTGCCAGCAGTTACTTCAGGGGTGATGGTACGCAGTATTTT.

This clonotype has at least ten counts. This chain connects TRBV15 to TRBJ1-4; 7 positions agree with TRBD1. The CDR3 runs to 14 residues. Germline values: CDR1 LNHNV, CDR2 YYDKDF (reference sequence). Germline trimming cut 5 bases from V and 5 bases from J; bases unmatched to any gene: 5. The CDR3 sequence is CATSERGLNEKLFF. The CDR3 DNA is TGTGCCACCAGCGAGAGGGGGCTGAATGAAAAACTGTTTTTT.

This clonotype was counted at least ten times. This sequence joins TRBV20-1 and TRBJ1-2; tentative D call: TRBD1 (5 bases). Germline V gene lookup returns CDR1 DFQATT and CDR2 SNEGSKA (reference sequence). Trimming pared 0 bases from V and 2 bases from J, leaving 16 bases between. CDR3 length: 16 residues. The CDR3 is CSARDRRGPQNYGYTF. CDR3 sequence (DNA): TGCAGTGCTAGAGATCGGAGGGGCCCCCAAAACTATGGCTACACCTTC.

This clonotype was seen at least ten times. CDR3 DNA sequence: TGCAGTGCTGACCAAGCGGGGGGGCGGTCCGGGGAGCTGTTTTTT. Amino acid sequence: CSADQAGGRSGELFF. J is TRBJ2-2 and V is TRBV20-1; 10 bases are a match to TRBD2. CDR1 is DFQATT and CDR2 is SNEGSKA in the germline V gene (reference sequence). The CDR3 runs to 15 residues. The V segment lost 5 bases and the J segment 6 bases; nucleotides outside the gene matches: 9.

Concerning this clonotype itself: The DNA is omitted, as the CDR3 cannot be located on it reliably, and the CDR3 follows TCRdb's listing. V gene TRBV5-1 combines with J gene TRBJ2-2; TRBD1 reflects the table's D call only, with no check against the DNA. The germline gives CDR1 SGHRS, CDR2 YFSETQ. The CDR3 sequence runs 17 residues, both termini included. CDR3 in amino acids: CASSPYGRTGELFFFFF.

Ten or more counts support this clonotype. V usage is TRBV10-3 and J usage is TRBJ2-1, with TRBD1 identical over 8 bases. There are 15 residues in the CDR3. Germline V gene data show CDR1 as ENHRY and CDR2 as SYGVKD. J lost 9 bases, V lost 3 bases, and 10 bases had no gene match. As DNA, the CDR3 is TGTGCCATCAGTGATATCGGACAGGGTTTAAGTGAGCAGTTCTTC. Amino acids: CAISDIGQGLSEQFF.

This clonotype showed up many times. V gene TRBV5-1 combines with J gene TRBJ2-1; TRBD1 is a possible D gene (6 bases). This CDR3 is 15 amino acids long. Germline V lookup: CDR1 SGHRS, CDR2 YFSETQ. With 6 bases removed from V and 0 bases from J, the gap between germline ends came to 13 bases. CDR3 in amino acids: CASKWTDDSYNEQFF. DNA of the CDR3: TGCGCCAGCAAATGGACAGACGACTCCTACAATGAGCAGTTCTTC.